These T cell receptor beta chains were read from a single sample in a study of shared clonotypes between healthy human individuals. Data came from immunoSEQ multiplex PCR; TCRdb stores just in-frame clones and leaves some out. The sample yields about 2.2 million clones, roughly 93% seen once. The sequencing input was naive CD8+ T cells from PBMCs. The receptors here all came from a man aged 18 to 35 in good health. Some clones in this sample may be carry-over from other donors' samples. Each CDR3 is given with its conserved first and last residue. The D gene is left open where the match is weak. The size of a clone is reported for some rows only, either as once, few or many, or as a class for expanded clones.

size	V	D	J	DNA	CDR3
once	TRBV9	.	TRBJ2-5	TGTGCCAGCAGCGCTGGTTGGGGGGCTGAGACCCAGTACTTC	CASSAGWGAETQYF
.	TRBV11-2	TRBD1	TRBJ2-1	TGTGCCAGCAGCTTCAGTCCGGGACAGGGGCCCTACAATGAGCAGTTCTTC	CASSFSPGQGPYNEQFF
.	TRBV11-2	.	TRBJ2-3	TGTGCCAGCAGCCCGATGGCGGGGACCTCCACAGATACGCAGTATTTT	CASSPMAGTSTDTQYF
.	TRBV10-1	TRBD2	TRBJ2-3	TGCGCCAGCAGTTATGGACTAGCGGGGGACACAGATACGCAGTATTTT	CASSYGLAGDTDTQYF
.	TRBV7-9	TRBD1	TRBJ2-7	TGTGCCAGCAGCTTATTGGTAGACAGGGGGCGACCATTGGACGAGCAGTACTTC	CASSLLVDRGRPLDEQYF
.	TRBV6-5	.	TRBJ2-2	TGTGCCAGCAGCCGGGACCTCAACACCGGGGAGCTGTTTTTT	CASSRDLNTGELFF
.	TRBV13	.	TRBJ2-7	TGTGCCAGCAGCCACACCTCGCGAACATCCTACGAGCAGTACTTC	CASSHTSRTSYEQYF
.	TRBV19	TRBD1	TRBJ2-7	TGTGCCAGTAGTATAGTCCGCCGGGGACAGCAATACGAGCAGTACTTC	CASSIVRRGQQYEQYF
.	TRBV15	.	TRBJ2-7	TGTGCCACCGCAGTGCGGGACACCTACTACGAGCAGTACTTC	CATAVRDTYYEQYF
once	TRBV14	.	TRBJ1-1	TGTGCCAGCAGCCAAGTGTTGGCGGGGACTGAAGCTTTCTTT	CASSQVLAGTEAFF
.	TRBV2	.	TRBJ2-3	TGTGCCAGCAGTGAAGGGCGGCTCTCGTACACAGATACGCAGTATTTT	CASSEGRLSYTDTQYF
.	TRBV5-4	TRBD1	TRBJ1-5	TGTGCCAGCAGCTTGAAAGGACAGGGGCTCAATCAGCCCCAGCATTTT	CASSLKGQGLNQPQHF
.	TRBV9	.	TRBJ2-3	.	CASSVGPGLIEDTQYF
.	TRBV28	TRBD2	TRBJ2-5	TGTGCCAGCAGTTTCGGACTAGCGGGTTGGGGGACCCAGTACTTC	CASSFGLAGWGTQYF
once	TRBV9	.	TRBJ2-7	TGTGCCAGCAGCGTAGGTGGCAGAGGGGCCTACGAGCAGTACTTC	CASSVGGRGAYEQYF
.	TRBV19	TRBD1	TRBJ2-5	TGTGCCAGTAGTCCTTTGGGGACAGCAGTCCAAGAGACCCAGTACTTC	CASSPLGTAVQETQYF
.	TRBV2	.	TRBJ2-7	TGTGCCAGCAGTGTCGGCCTAGCCAGCTCCTACGAGCAGTACTTC	CASSVGLASSYEQYF
.	TRBV9	.	TRBJ1-1	TGTGCCAGCAGCCCTCACAGAGGGATCAACACTGAAGCTTTCTTT	CASSPHRGINTEAFF
few	TRBV6-5	.	TRBJ1-1	TGTGCCAGCAGCCTTACAGGACACTTGAACACTGAAGCTTTCTTT	CASSLTGHLNTEAFF
.	TRBV7-9	.	TRBJ1-5	TGTGCCAGCAGCTTAGGGGGAGATCAGCCCCAGCATTTT	CASSLGGDQPQHF
.	TRBV5-1	TRBD2	TRBJ2-1	TGCGCCAGCGCCTTTAGACTAGCGGTCGACAATGAGCAGTTCTTC	CASAFRLAVDNEQFF
.	TRBV7-8	.	TRBJ2-5	TGTGCCAGCAGCTCTGCCTCGGGGGCCAGAGAGACCCAGTACTTC	CASSSASGARETQYF
.	TRBV15	.	TRBJ2-1	TGTGCCACCAGCAGAGATAACCCGGACATCGACAATGAGCAGTTCTTC	CATSRDNPDIDNEQFF
.	TRBV19	.	TRBJ2-1	TGTGCCAGTAGTATAGATGTATGGATGTCCAATGAGCAGTTCTTC	CASSIDVWMSNEQFF
.	TRBV27	TRBD2	TRBJ2-7	TGTGCCAGCAGTTTTCGACTAGCGGGATCCTACGAGCAGTACTTC	CASSFRLAGSYEQYF
.	TRBV27	TRBD2	TRBJ2-7	TGTGCCAGCAGTCCCGGGGCTAGCGGCTACGAGCAGTACTTC	CASSPGASGYEQYF
.	TRBV7-9	.	TRBJ1-4	TGTGCCAGCAGCCACGGGGGGACTAATGAAAAACTGTTTTTT	CASSHGGTNEKLFF
.	TRBV27	.	TRBJ2-7	TGTGCCAGCAGTTCCGGACTAGGGGGCTACGAGCAGTACTTC	CASSSGLGGYEQYF